What follows describes a single T cell receptor beta chain. The data stem from a study of blood T cell repertoires in COVID-19. Looking at the study overall: Italy, Spain and the United States were the sources of the convalescent and acute COVID-19 samples. PBMCs, B-cell-depleted T cells, or T cells were the source of the cDNA or gDNA that made up the material.

The method was immunoSEQ multiplex PCR; TCRdb's version includes in-frame clones alone and lacks a portion of them. In the table there are approximately 120,000 clones, just under 80% of which are singletons. V lost 8 bases, J lost 0 bases, and 16 bases lay in between. The CDR3 consists of 15 residues. The germline gives CDR1 LNHDA, CDR2 SQIVND (reference sequence). Source material: peripheral blood. The origin of this receptor is a human donor in a cohort sampled during active COVID-19. V and J are TRBV19 and TRBJ1-1; D call uncertain. In nucleotides, the CDR3 is TGTGCCAGTGGCTCGGGAGTTAGGGTGAACACTGAAGCTTTCTTT. This gives the protein CASGSGVRVNTEAFF.